This paragraph reports one T cell receptor (beta chain). Profiling relied on immunoSEQ multiplex PCR, and the TCRdb table lists in-frame clones only, not all of them. The repertoire holds 410,000 or so clones, about 89% seen once, with around 1.5% in the top ten. Per germline, CDR1 MRHNA and CDR2 SNTAGT. The CDR3 consists of 14 residues. V was clipped by 6 bases and J by 5 bases; unmatched bases: 9. These data come from a study of blood T cell repertoires in COVID-19. Study information: COVID-19 samples collected from the United States, Italy and Spain covered acute and convalescent phases.

The receptor was derived from a woman in her thirties or forties with COVID-19, enrolled during active disease. This sequence joins TRBV6-4 and TRBJ1-2; TRBD1 aligns across 7 bases. Sequenced input: peripheral blood. The CDR3 is CASRRRTGEYGYTF. CDR3 coding DNA: TGTGCCAGCAGACGGAGGACAGGCGAATATGGCTACACCTTC.